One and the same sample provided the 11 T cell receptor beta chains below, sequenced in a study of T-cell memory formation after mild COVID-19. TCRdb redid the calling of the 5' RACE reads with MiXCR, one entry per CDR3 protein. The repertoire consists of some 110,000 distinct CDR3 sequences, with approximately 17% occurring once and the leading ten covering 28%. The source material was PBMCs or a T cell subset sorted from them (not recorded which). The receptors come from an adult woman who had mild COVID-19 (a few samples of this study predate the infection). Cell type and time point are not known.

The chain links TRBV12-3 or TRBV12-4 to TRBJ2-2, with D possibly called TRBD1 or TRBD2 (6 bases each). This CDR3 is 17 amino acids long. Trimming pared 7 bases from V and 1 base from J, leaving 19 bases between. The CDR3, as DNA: TGTGCCAGCACACCCCCTCGGGGGCAGCTGAACACCGGGGAGCTGTTTTTT. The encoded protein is CASTPPRGQLNTGELFF.

The CDR3 bases are TGTGCCATCAGTAGTGGACTAGCGGGAGCTCCATACAATGAGCAGTTCTTC. As protein: CAISSGLAGAPYNEQFF. The V call is TRBV10-3, the J call TRBJ2-1, with 13 bases aligning to TRBD2. CDR1 is ENHRY, CDR2 SYGVKD, per germline. The trim removed 5 bases at V and 4 bases at J, leaving 8 bases unmatched. The CDR3 runs to 17 residues.

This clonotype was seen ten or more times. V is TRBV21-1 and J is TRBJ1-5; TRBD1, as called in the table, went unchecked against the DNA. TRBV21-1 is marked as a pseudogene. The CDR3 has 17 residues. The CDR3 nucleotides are TGTGCCAGCAGCAAAGGATGTGGCAGGGACCGCAATCAGCCCCAGCATTTT. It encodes CASSKGCGRDRNQPQHF.

The CDR3 loop reads CASSSGQGYTEAFF. As DNA, the CDR3 is TGTGCCAGCAGCTCAGGACAGGGGTATACTGAAGCTTTCTTT. This chain uses TRBV7-9 with TRBJ1-1; 9 bases are a match to TRBD1. The ends lost 4 bases at V and 5 bases at J; junction bases unmatched: 5. The germline CDR1 and CDR2 sequences are SEHNR and FQNEAQ (reference sequence). This CDR3 is 14 amino acids long.

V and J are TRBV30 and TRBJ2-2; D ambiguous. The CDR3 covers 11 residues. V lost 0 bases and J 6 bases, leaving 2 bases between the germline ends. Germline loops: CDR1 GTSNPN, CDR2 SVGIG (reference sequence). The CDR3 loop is CAWSVPGELFF. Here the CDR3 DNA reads TGTGCCTGGAGTGTGCCCGGGGAGCTGTTTTTT.

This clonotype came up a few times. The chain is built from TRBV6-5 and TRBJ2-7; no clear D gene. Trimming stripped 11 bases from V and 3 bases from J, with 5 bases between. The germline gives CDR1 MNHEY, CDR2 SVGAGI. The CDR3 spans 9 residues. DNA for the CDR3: TGTGCCCGTTACTACGAGCAGTACTTC. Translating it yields CARYYEQYF.

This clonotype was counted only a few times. CDR3 in DNA: TGTGCCAGTAGTAACCTCCGGATATCAGGGGCGACAGATACGCAGTATTTT. Its protein is CASSNLRISGATDTQYF. The chain couples TRBV19 to TRBJ2-3; TRBD1 might be the D (6 bases). The CDR3 consists of 17 residues. Germline V gene data show CDR1 as LNHDA and CDR2 as SQIVND (reference sequence). V was clipped by 4 bases and J by 3 bases, with 20 bases between them.

CDR3 nucleotides: TGTGCCAGCGGAAGGACAGACTCAAATGAGCAGTTCTTC. This translates into CASGRTDSNEQFF. V and J are TRBV6-5 and TRBJ2-1, with TRBD1 as a possible D gene (6 bases). The CDR3 totals 13 residues. Germline loops: CDR1 MNHEY, CDR2 SVGAGI. With 8 bases removed from V and 7 bases from J, the gap between germline ends came to 15 bases.

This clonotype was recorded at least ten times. CDR3 sequence (DNA): TGCGCCAGCAGCCAAGATTGGGGGGTATCCACTGAAGCTTTCTTT. Encoded protein: CASSQDWGVSTEAFF. The chain carries TRBV4-1 and TRBJ1-1; TRBD1 might be the D (5 bases). CDR1 MGHRA and CDR2 YSYEKL come from the germline V gene. V lost 0 bases and J 4 bases, leaving 12 bases between the germline ends. The CDR3 is 15 residues long.

CDR3 nucleotides: TGTGCCAGCAGTTTATCGTCCTCAGGGTTGCCCCAGCATTTT. Translated: CASSLSSSGLPQHF. V is TRBV27 and J is TRBJ1-5, with D perhaps matching TRBD1 (5 bases). Germline V gene lookup returns CDR1 MNHEY and CDR2 SMNVEV (reference sequence). V lost 0 bases and J 9 bases, leaving 12 bases between the germline ends. The CDR3 runs to 14 residues.

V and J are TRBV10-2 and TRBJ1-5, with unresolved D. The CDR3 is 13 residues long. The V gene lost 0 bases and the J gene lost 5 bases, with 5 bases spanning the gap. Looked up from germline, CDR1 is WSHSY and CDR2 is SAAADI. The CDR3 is CASSESGYQPQHF. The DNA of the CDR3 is TGCGCCAGCAGTGAGTCCGGTTATCAGCCCCAGCATTTT.